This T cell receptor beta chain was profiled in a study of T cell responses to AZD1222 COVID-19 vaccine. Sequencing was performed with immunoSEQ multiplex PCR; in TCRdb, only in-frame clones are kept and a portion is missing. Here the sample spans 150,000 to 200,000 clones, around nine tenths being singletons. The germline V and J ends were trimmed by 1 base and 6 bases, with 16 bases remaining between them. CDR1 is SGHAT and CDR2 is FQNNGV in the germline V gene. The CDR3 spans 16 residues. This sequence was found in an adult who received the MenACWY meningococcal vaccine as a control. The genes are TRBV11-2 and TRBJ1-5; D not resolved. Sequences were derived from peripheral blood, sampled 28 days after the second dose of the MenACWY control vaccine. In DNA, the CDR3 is TGTGCCAGCAGCTTAGGGCGTGGAGGGTTGAGTCAGCCCCAGCATTTT. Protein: CASSLGRGGLSQPQHF.